This T cell receptor beta chain was identified during a study of blood T cell repertoires in COVID-19. Study overall: Acute-phase and convalescent COVID-19 samples originated in the United States, Italy and Spain. Sources were T cells, B-cell-depleted T cells, or PBMCs; the material itself was cDNA or gDNA.

Original processing methods: The authors estimated nucleated cell counts from reference gene primer amplification. Produced via immunoSEQ multiplex PCR; TCRdb's table is partial and in-frame only. Clonal size and the V and J genes are those of that table, whereas D and trimming came from the DNA. The sample shows some 46,000 clones, over 70% of them seen only once. This clone was seen more than once but under ten times. V lost 3 bases and J lost 3, with 8 bases in between. The CDR3 contains 14 residues. In germline, CDR1 is MDHEN, CDR2 SYDVKM. The TCR comes from a man aged 45-65 years with acute or convalescent COVID-19. Sequences were obtained from peripheral blood. The chain couples TRBV28 to TRBJ2-2; no clear D gene. The CDR3 loop reads CASSLGRYTGELFF. The CDR3 nucleotides read TGTGCCAGCAGTTTGGGCAGATACACCGGGGAGCTGTTTTTT.